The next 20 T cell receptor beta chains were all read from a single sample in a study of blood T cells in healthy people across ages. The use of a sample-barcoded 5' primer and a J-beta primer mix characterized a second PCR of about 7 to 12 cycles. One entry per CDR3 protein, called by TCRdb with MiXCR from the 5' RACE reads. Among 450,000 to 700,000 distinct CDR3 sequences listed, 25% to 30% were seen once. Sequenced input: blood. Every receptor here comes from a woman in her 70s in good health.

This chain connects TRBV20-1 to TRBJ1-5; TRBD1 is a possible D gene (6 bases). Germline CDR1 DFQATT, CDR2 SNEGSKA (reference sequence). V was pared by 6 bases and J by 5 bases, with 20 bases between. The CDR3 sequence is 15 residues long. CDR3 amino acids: CSASIGGAPDQPQHF. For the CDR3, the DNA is TGCAGTGCCTCCATCGGGGGGGCACCCGATCAGCCCCAGCATTTT.

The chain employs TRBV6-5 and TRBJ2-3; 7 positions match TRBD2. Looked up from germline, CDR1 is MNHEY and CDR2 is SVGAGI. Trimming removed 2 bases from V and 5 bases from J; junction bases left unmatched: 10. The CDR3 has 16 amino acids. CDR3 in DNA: TGTGCCAGCAGTTACGACCCAGCGGGGAGGGTAGATACGCAGTATTTT. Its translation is CASSYDPAGRVDTQYF.

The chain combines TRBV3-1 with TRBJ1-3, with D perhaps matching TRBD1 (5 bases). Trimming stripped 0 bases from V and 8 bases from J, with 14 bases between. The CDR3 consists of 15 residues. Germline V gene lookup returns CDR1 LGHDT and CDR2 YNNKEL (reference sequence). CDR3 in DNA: TGTGCCAGCAGCCAAGACTCGGGCAGGGTGGACACCATATATTTT. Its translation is CASSQDSGRVDTIYF.

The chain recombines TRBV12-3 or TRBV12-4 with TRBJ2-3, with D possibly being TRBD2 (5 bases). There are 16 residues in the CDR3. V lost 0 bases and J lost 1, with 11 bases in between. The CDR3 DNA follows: TGTGCCAGCAGTTTAGCTGGAGCGGAGCGCACAGATACGCAGTATTTT. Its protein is CASSLAGAERTDTQYF.

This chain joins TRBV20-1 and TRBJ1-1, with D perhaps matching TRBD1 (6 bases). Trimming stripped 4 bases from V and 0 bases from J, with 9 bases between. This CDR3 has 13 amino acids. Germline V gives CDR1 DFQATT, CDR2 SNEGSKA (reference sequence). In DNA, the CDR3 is TGCAGTGCTACCACAGGGTTGAACACTGAAGCTTTCTTT. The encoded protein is CSATTGLNTEAFF.

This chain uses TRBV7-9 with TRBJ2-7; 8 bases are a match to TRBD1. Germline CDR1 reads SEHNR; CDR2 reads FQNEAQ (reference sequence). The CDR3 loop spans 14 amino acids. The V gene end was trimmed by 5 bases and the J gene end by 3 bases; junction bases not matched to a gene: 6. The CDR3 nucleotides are TGTGCCAGCAGCCCTGGACAGGGAAACTACGAGCAGTACTTC. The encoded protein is CASSPGQGNYEQYF.

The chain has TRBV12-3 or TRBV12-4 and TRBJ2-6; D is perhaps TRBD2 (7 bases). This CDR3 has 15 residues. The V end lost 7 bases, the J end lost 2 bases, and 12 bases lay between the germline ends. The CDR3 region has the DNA TGTGCCAGCACCGAAGGGGGGGCTGGGGCCAACGTCCTGACTTTC. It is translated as CASTEGGAGANVLTF.

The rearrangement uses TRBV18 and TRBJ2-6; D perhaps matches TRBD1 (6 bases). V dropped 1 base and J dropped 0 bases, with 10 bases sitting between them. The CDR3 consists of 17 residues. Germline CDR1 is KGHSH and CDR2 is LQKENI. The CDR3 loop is CASSPLAGDSGANVLTF. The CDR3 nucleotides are TGTGCCAGCTCACCACTCGCAGGGGACTCTGGGGCCAACGTCCTGACTTTC.

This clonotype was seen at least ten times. The CDR3 sequence: CASSDRDTGELFF. The CDR3 DNA reads TGTGCCAGCAGTGACAGGGACACCGGGGAGCTGTTTTTT. V and J are TRBV6-4 and TRBJ2-2, with D uncertain. The V end lost 2 bases, the J end lost 3 bases, and 4 bases lay between the germline ends. Germline loops: CDR1 MRHNA, CDR2 SNTAGT. The CDR3 is 13 amino acids.

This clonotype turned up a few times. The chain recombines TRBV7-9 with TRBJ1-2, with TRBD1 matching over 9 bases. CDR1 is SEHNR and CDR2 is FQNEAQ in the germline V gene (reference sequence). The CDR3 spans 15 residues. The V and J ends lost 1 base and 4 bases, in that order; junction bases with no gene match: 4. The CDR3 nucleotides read TGTGCCAGCAGCTTAGAACAGGGGGCTGTCTATGGCTACACCTTC. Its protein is CASSLEQGAVYGYTF. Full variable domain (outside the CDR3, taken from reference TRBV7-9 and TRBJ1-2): DTGVSQNPRHKITKRGQNVTFRCDPISEHNRLYWYRQTLGQGPEFLTYFQNEAQLEKSRLLSDRFSAERPKGSFSTLEIQRTEQGDSAMYLCASSLEQGAVYGYTFGSGTRLTVV.

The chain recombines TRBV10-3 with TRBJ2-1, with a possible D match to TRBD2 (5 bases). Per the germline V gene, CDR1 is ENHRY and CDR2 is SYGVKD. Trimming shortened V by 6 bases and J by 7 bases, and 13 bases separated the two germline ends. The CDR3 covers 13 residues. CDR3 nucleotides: TGTGCCATCAGCGGACTGACCGCTAATGAGCAGTTCTTC. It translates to CAISGLTANEQFF.

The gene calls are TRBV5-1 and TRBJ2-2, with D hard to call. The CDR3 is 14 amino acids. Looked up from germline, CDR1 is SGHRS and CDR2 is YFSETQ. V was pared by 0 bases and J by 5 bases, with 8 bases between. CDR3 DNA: TGCGCCAGCAGCTTGGTCTTAGGGACCGGGGAGCTGTTTTTT. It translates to CASSLVLGTGELFF.

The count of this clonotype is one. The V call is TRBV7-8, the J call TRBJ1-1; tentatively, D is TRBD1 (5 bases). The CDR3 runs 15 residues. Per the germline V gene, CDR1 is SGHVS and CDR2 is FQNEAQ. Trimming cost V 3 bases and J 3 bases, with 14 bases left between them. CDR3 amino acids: CASSFQRSGYTEAFF. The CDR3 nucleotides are TGTGCCAGCAGCTTCCAGCGGTCAGGGTACACTGAAGCTTTCTTT.

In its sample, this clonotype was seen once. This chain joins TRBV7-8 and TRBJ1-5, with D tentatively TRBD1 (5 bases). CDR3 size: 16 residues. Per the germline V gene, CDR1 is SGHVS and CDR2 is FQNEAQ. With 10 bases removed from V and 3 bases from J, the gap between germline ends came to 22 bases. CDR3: CATTEQNGHFNQPQHF. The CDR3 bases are TGTGCCACAACTGAACAAAACGGACATTTCAATCAGCCCCAGCATTTT.

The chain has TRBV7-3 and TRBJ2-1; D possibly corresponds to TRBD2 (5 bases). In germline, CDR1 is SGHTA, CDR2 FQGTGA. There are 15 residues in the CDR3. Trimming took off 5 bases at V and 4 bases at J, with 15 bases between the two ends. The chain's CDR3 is CASSLGPRGYNEQFF. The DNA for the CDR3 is TGTGCCAGCAGCCTCGGGCCACGAGGGTACAATGAGCAGTTCTTC.

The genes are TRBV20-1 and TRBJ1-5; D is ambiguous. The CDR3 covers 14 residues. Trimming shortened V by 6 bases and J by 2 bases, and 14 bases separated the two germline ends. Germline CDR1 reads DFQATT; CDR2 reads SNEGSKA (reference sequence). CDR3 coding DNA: TGCAGTGCCCATGTAGGTGGGGGCAATCAGCCCCAGCATTTT. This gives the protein CSAHVGGGNQPQHF.

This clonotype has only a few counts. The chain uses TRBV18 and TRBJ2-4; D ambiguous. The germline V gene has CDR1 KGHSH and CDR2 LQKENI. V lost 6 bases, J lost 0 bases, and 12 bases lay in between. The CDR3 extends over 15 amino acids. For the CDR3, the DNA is TGTGCCAGCTCCCCATACAGCCTAGCCAAAAACATTCAGTACTTC. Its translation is CASSPYSLAKNIQYF.

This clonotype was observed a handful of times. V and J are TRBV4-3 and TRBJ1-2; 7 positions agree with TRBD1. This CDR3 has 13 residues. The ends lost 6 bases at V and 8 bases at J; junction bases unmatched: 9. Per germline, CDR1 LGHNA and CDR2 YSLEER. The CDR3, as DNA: TGCGCCAGCAGAGGGGGCAGGGGGGGAGGCTACACCTTC. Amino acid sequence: CASRGGRGGGYTF.

CDR3 nucleotide sequence: TGCAGTGCTACCCTAGGCGGAGTTAGCACAGATACGCAGTATTTT. Translated: CSATLGGVSTDTQYF. The chain is built from TRBV20-1 and TRBJ2-3; D is undetermined. This CDR3 has 15 amino acids. V shed 4 bases and J shed 0 bases, with 14 bases lying between them. Germline V gives CDR1 DFQATT, CDR2 SNEGSKA (reference sequence).

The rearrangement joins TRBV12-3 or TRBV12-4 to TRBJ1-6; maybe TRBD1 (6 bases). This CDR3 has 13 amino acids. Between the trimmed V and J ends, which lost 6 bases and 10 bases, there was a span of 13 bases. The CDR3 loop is CASSTLGGSPLHF. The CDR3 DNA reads TGTGCCAGCAGCACATTAGGGGGATCACCCCTCCACTTT.